This TCR beta chain comes out of a study of T cell repertoires in cytomegalovirus infection. For the study at large: Indications came from public TCR beta signatures; they pointed to CMV infection and to a matching HLA type.

Each CDR3 protein gets one entry after TCRdb re-called the reads with MiXCR. The table records nearly 700,000 distinct CDR3 sequences, about 30% of them present only once. Germline V lookup: CDR1 SGHTA, CDR2 FQGNSA. This CDR3 comprises 11 residues. Trimming left V 3 bases short and J 5 bases short, with 4 bases between. This clonotype was seen repeatedly, ten times or more. The antigen is undetermined. The sample consisted of cultured PBMCs, taken from culture after CMV antigen stimulation. The chain links TRBV7-2 to TRBJ2-5; D is undetermined. The TCR sequence derives from a human donor in good health (CMV status not recorded). Some clones in this sample may be carry-over from other donors' samples. Here the CDR3 reads CASSFYETQYF. CDR3 DNA: TGTGCCAGCAGCTTTTACGAGACCCAGTACTTC. The full variable domain, its missing parts supplied by reference TRBV7-2 and TRBJ2-5, is GAGVSQSPSNKVTEKGKDVELRCDPISGHTALYWYRQSLGQGLEFLIYFQGNSAPDKSGLPSDRFSAERTGGSVSTLTIQRTQQEDSAVYLCASSFYETQYFGPGTRLLVL.